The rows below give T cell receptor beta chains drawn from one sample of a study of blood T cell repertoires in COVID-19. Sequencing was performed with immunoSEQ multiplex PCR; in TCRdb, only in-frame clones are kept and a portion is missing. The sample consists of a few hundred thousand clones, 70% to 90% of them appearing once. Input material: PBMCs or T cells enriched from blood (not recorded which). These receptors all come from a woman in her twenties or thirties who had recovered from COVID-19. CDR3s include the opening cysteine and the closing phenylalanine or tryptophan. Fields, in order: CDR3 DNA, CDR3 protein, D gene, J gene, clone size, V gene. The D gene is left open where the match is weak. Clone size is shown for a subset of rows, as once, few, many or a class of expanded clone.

DNA: TGTGCCAGTAGTTCCTGGACTAGCGGGGGCAATGAGCAGTTCTTC
CDR3: CASSSWTSGGNEQFF
D: TRBD2
J: TRBJ2-1
size: -
V: TRBV19

DNA: TGCGCCAGCAGCCAGGATTCCGGGACAGGGCAAAACATTCAGTACTTC
CDR3: CASSQDSGTGQNIQYF
D: TRBD1
J: TRBJ2-4
size: -
V: TRBV4-1

DNA: TGTGCCAGCAGCTTGAGGGGGGGTGTAACTGAAGCTTTCTTT
CDR3: CASSLRGGVTEAFF
D: -
J: TRBJ1-1
size: -
V: TRBV5-6

DNA: TGTGCCAGCAGCCCCTCACTAGCGGGAGATATCAGCGGGGAGCTGTTTTTT
CDR3: CASSPSLAGDISGELFF
D: TRBD2
J: TRBJ2-2
size: -
V: TRBV7-6

DNA: TGTGCCAGCGGGGACAGGCGCTACGAGCAGTACTTC
CDR3: CASGDRRYEQYF
D: TRBD1
J: TRBJ2-7
size: once
V: TRBV2

DNA: TGTGCCTGGAGTGGCGGGAATAATGAAAAACTGTTTTTT
CDR3: CAWSGGNNEKLFF
D: -
J: TRBJ1-4
size: -
V: TRBV30

DNA: TGTGCCAGCAGCCCGAACAGGGACGGCACTGAAGCTTTCTTT
CDR3: CASSPNRDGTEAFF
D: -
J: TRBJ1-1
size: -
V: TRBV7-3

DNA: TGCGCCAGCACCCGGGCGCAGGGGAACCAAGAGACCCAGTACTTC
CDR3: CASTRAQGNQETQYF
D: -
J: TRBJ2-5
size: few
V: TRBV5-1

DNA: TGTGCCAGCTCACCAGGACAGCAGAACACTGAAGCTTTCTTT
CDR3: CASSPGQQNTEAFF
D: -
J: TRBJ1-1
size: once
V: TRBV18

DNA: TGTGCCAGCAGTGAGGGAAGGGGGGGTGGCTACACCTTC
CDR3: CASSEGRGGGYTF
D: -
J: TRBJ1-2
size: -
V: TRBV2

DNA: TGCGCCAGCAGCTTGAGGGCGGGAAGTAGCGAGCAGTACTTC
CDR3: CASSLRAGSSEQYF
D: -
J: TRBJ2-7
size: -
V: TRBV5-1

DNA: TGTGCCAGCAGCCAAGTTGGGGCCGCGGGGCCGAGGAACACTGAAGCTTTCTTT
CDR3: CASSQVGAAGPRNTEAFF
D: -
J: TRBJ1-1
size: -
V: TRBV4-2

DNA: TGTGCCAGCAGTGGAATCCGGGACAGGGCCTACGAGCAGTACTTC
CDR3: CASSGIRDRAYEQYF
D: TRBD1
J: TRBJ2-7
size: -
V: TRBV28

DNA: TGTGCCAGCAGCCCCGCGAGGGTGGCTGGAAACACCATATATTTT
CDR3: CASSPARVAGNTIYF
D: -
J: TRBJ1-3
size: once
V: TRBV4-2

DNA: TGCGCCAGCAAGGACAAGCCATCCTACAATGAGCAGTTCTTC
CDR3: CASKDKPSYNEQFF
D: -
J: TRBJ2-1
size: -
V: TRBV5-1

DNA: TGTGCCAGCAGCAGGACTAGCGGGGGCCTCGGCACAGATACGCAGTATTTT
CDR3: CASSRTSGGLGTDTQYF
D: TRBD2
J: TRBJ2-3
size: -
V: TRBV7-8

DNA: TGTGCCAGCAGCCCCCGACTTGGTGAGGCCAAAAACATTCAGTACTTC
CDR3: CASSPRLGEAKNIQYF
D: -
J: TRBJ2-4
size: -
V: TRBV21-1

DNA: TGTGCCAGTAGTATGGGACAGTCTTACGAGCAGTACTTC
CDR3: CASSMGQSYEQYF
D: TRBD1
J: TRBJ2-7
size: -
V: TRBV19

DNA: TGTGCCAGCAGTCCCCGTCGGTACGGGGCCAACGTCCTGACTTTC
CDR3: CASSPRRYGANVLTF
D: -
J: TRBJ2-6
size: few
V: TRBV27

DNA: TGTGCCAGCAGCTTAGGCGGACAGGATAGACAGCCCCAGCATTTT
CDR3: CASSLGGQDRQPQHF
D: TRBD1
J: TRBJ1-5
size: few
V: TRBV7-8

DNA: TGTGCCAGCAGCCTGGCCCTCCCCAGCGGGAGTCACTTAAGGAACTCCTACAATGAGCAGTTCTTC
CDR3: CASSLALPSGSHLRNSYNEQFF
D: TRBD2
J: TRBJ2-1
size: -
V: TRBV6-2/TRBV6-3

DNA: TGTGCCAGCAGCCGAGGGTCCTCCCGGGGGAATTTACCCCTCCACTTT
CDR3: CASSRGSSRGNLPLHF
D: -
J: TRBJ1-6
size: -
V: TRBV9

DNA: TGTGCCAGCAAGGAAGGTAGCGGGAGTGGGACAGATACGCAGTATTTT
CDR3: CASKEGSGSGTDTQYF
D: TRBD2
J: TRBJ2-3
size: once
V: TRBV9

DNA: TGTGCCAGCAGTTTAGGAGGACGGGGGACCTACGAGCAGTACTTC
CDR3: CASSLGGRGTYEQYF
D: -
J: TRBJ2-7
size: few
V: TRBV27

DNA: TGTGCCAGCAGTTCACAGGGCAATGAGCAGTTCTTC
CDR3: CASSSQGNEQFF
D: -
J: TRBJ2-1
size: -
V: TRBV12-3/TRBV12-4

DNA: TGTGCCAGCAGCCTTAGACAGGCGAACACTGAAGCTTTCTTT
CDR3: CASSLRQANTEAFF
D: -
J: TRBJ1-1
size: -
V: TRBV6-5

DNA: TGTGCCAGCAGCTTGGAACAGGGTTCACCCCTCCACTTT
CDR3: CASSLEQGSPLHF
D: -
J: TRBJ1-6
size: -
V: TRBV5-8

DNA: TGTGCCAGCAGCGTAGAGGGGCGGGGAGGCAATGAGCAGTTCTTC
CDR3: CASSVEGRGGNEQFF
D: -
J: TRBJ2-1
size: -
V: TRBV9